This T cell receptor beta chain was recorded in a study of shared clonotypes between healthy human individuals. About the study: Three CD4 naive, three CD4 memory, two CD8 naive and one CD8 memory plate were used per donor.

Original handling: As immunoSEQ supplied junction-only sequences (without quality scores), filtering differed. TCRdb's copy holds only in-frame clones and misses some; the assay was immunoSEQ multiplex PCR. For V, J and clone size, that table is used; D and trimming come from the DNA. The sample shows approximately 2,300,000 clones, about 90% of them seen only once. Whole-study results and caveats: All-four-donor shared clonotypes had higher generation probabilities than non-shared clonotypes did. For sorted subsets, rarefaction showed incomplete sequencing despite large depth.

CDR3 length equals 14 residues. Trimming took off 3 bases at V and 3 bases at J, with 9 bases between the two ends. Germline CDR1 reads SNHLY; CDR2 reads FYNNEI. Concerning this clone: Antigen unknown.

The sample was naive CD4+ T cells from PBMCs. Subset denoted: CD45RA+ positively selected. The receptor was isolated from a man aged 18 to 35 in good health. Some clones in this sample may be carry-over from other donors' samples. The rearrangement joins TRBV2 to TRBJ1-5; unclear D gene. The CDR3: CASSEESDNQPQHF. The CDR3 bases are TGTGCCAGCAGTGAGGAGTCCGACAATCAGCCCCAGCATTTT.